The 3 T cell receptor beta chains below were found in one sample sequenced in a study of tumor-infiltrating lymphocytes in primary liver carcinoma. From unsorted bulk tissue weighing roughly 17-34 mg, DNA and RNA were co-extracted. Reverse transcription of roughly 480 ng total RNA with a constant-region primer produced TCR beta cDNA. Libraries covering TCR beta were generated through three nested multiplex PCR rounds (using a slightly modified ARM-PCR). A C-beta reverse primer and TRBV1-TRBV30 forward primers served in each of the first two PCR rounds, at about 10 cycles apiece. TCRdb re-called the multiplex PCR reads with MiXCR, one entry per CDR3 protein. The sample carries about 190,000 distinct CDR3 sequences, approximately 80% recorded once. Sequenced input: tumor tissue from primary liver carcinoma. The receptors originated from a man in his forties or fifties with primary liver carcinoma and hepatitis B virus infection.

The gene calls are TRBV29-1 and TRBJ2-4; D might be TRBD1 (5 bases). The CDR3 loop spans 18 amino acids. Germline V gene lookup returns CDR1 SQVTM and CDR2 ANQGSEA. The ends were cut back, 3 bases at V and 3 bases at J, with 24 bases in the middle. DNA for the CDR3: TGCAGCGTTGAGGTCAGGGATCAAATCCATTTAGTCAAAAACATTCAGTACTTC. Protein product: CSVEVRDQIHLVKNIQYF.

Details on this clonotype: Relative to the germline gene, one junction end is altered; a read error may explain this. The CDR3: CSDGTRAANIGELFF. The CDR3 bases are TGCAGCGATGGGACTAGGGCGGCGAACATCGGGGAGCTGTTTTTT. The genes are TRBV29-1 and TRBJ2-2; TRBD2 matches 8 bases. Germline-derived CDR1 and CDR2 are SQVTM and ANQGSEA. The CDR3 spans 15 residues.

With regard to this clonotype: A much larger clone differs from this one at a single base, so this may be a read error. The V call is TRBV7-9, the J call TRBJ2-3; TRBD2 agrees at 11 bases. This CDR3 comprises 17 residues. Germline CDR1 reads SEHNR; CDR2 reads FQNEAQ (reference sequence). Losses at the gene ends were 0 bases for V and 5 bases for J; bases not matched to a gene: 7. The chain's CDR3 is CASSLAVLAGEGDTQYF. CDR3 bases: TGTGCCAGCAGCTTAGCGGTACTAGCGGGAGAAGGAGATACGCAGTATTTT.